Listed below are T cell receptor beta chains from one sample, sequenced in a study of cytomegalovirus exposure and HLA in healthy donors. Produced via immunoSEQ multiplex PCR; TCRdb's table is partial and in-frame only. The sample holds about 130,000 clones. The sequencing input was PBMCs. The receptors derive from a man aged 18 to 29 in good health and CMV-seronegative. Both conserved end residues are part of each CDR3. Each record gives: J gene, D gene, V gene, CDR3 DNA, CDR3 protein. The D gene is left open where the match is weak.

TRBJ1-1 - TRBV19 TGTGCCAGTAGCTTCTTGGGGGCCATCGCTGAAGCTTTCTTT CASSFLGAIAEAFF
TRBJ2-7 - TRBV7-9 TGTGCCAGCAGGCATTCCGGGAGCTCCTACGAGCAGTACTTC CASRHSGSSYEQYF
TRBJ1-4 TRBD1 TRBV7-8 TGTGCCAGCAGCCGGACAGGGTATGAAAAACTGTTTTTT CASSRTGYEKLFF
TRBJ2-1 - TRBV7-8 TGTGCCAGCAGCTTGACACCTACCTACAATGAGCAGTTCTTC CASSLTPTYNEQFF
TRBJ1-5 - TRBV10-3 TGTGCCATCCGAAACTCGGGAAGGTTGGGGTCCGATACGCAGCATTTT CAIRNSGRLGSDTQHF
TRBJ2-7 - TRBV7-9 TGTGCCAGCAGCTTAGAAGGGACGGGAGCCTACGAGCAGTACTTC CASSLEGTGAYEQYF
TRBJ1-1 - TRBV30 TGTGCCTGGAGTGCGCGAATGAACACTGAAGCTTTCTTT CAWSARMNTEAFF
TRBJ2-2 - TRBV5-6 TGTGCCAGCAGCTTGGTTTTGGGAGCCGGGGAGCTGTTTTTT CASSLVLGAGELFF
TRBJ2-1 - TRBV7-6 TGTGCCAGCAGCTTATATCCGGGGAAAGAGAATGAGCAGTTCTTC CASSLYPGKENEQFF
TRBJ1-4 - TRBV10-3 TGTGCCATCAGTGAGTCTCAGCGCAATGAAAAACTGTTTTTT CAISESQRNEKLFF
TRBJ1-1 - TRBV30 TGTGCCTGGTGTGGTATGAACACTGAAGCTTTCTTT CAWCGMNTEAFF
TRBJ1-2 TRBD1 TRBV29-1 TGCAGCGTCGCCCCAAGGCGGGGGACAGGGGGGGATTTCTATGGCTACACCTTC CSVAPRRGTGGDFYGYTF
TRBJ2-7 TRBD1 TRBV27 TGTGCCAGCAGCCACAGGGGCTACGAGCAGTACTTC CASSHRGYEQYF
TRBJ2-5 - TRBV7-3 TGTGCCAGCAGCTTAAGCATGGGGGGTTTGGAGACCCAGTACTTC CASSLSMGGLETQYF
TRBJ1-1 TRBD1 TRBV15 TGTGCCACCACCCCGGACAGGGGCTACACTGAAGCTTTCTTT CATTPDRGYTEAFF
TRBJ1-4 - TRBV2 TGTGCCAGCAGTTCCAATCGACAGAGAAGAAATGAAAAACTGTTTTTT CASSSNRQRRNEKLFF
TRBJ2-5 TRBD2 TRBV4-1 TGCGCCAGCAGCCAAGCAGTCGTCGCGGGGGGGGAGGAGACCCAGTACTTC CASSQAVVAGGEETQYF
TRBJ1-1 - TRBV9 TGTGCCAGCAGCAGGGGCTCTGAAGCTTTCTTT CASSRGSEAFF
TRBJ2-3 - TRBV4-1 TGCGCCAGCAGCCATATGAGGACTGGCACAGATACGCAGTATTTT CASSHMRTGTDTQYF
TRBJ2-2 - TRBV28 TGTGCCAGCAGTTCTAGTGGTGCCGGGGAGCTGTTTTTT CASSSSGAGELFF
TRBJ1-6 TRBD1 TRBV9 TGTGCCAGCACTACAAACAGGGGAAATTCACCCCTCCACTTT CASTTNRGNSPLHF
TRBJ2-3 - TRBV4-2 TGTGCCAGTCTTAGCGGCACAGATACGCAGTATTTT CASLSGTDTQYF
TRBJ2-3 - TRBV15 TGTGCCACCAGCAGAGTTTCCGGGATTGGAAATACGCAGTATTTT CATSRVSGIGNTQYF
TRBJ2-7 TRBD2 TRBV6-5 TGTGCCAGCAGTTACTCGAAACTAGCGGGAGGTTACGAGCAGTACTTC CASSYSKLAGGYEQYF
TRBJ2-1 TRBD2 TRBV4-3 TGCGCCAGCAGCCAACATCTCCTTAGCGGGCCGAGCTCCTACAATGAGCAGTTCTTC CASSQHLLSGPSSYNEQFF
TRBJ1-1 TRBD1 TRBV4-3 TGCGCCAGCAGCGCGCGGACAGGCCCCATGAACACTGAAGCTTTCTTT CASSARTGPMNTEAFF
TRBJ1-3 TRBD1 TRBV13 TGTGCCAGCAGGATCGACAGGGGGCTGGGAAACACCATATATTTT CASRIDRGLGNTIYF
TRBJ1-4 TRBD1 TRBV4-3 TGCGCCAGCAGCCAAACCCGGACAGGGGGCCTCGCAACTAATGAAAAACTGTTTTTT CASSQTRTGGLATNEKLFF
TRBJ2-1 - TRBV9 TGTGCCAGCAGCGTCCAAGGTAATGCCCTGTCTGCCGGGACCTACAATGAGCAGTTCTTC CASSVQGNALSAGTYNEQFF
TRBJ2-1 TRBD1 TRBV5-1 TGCGCCAGCAGCTTGGAAGGGACAGGGGTGAATGAGCAGTTCTTC CASSLEGTGVNEQFF
TRBJ1-5 - TRBV6-1 TGTGCCAGCAGTGAAGTCAGTAATTACAATCAGCCCCAGCATTTT CASSEVSNYNQPQHF
TRBJ2-1 - TRBV19 TGTGCCAGTAGTCACTACAATGAGCAGTTCTTC CASSHYNEQFF
TRBJ1-4 TRBD1 TRBV7-9 TGTGCCAGCAGCCCCCCGGACAGGGGGCAGGGTGAAAAACTGTTTTTT CASSPPDRGQGEKLFF